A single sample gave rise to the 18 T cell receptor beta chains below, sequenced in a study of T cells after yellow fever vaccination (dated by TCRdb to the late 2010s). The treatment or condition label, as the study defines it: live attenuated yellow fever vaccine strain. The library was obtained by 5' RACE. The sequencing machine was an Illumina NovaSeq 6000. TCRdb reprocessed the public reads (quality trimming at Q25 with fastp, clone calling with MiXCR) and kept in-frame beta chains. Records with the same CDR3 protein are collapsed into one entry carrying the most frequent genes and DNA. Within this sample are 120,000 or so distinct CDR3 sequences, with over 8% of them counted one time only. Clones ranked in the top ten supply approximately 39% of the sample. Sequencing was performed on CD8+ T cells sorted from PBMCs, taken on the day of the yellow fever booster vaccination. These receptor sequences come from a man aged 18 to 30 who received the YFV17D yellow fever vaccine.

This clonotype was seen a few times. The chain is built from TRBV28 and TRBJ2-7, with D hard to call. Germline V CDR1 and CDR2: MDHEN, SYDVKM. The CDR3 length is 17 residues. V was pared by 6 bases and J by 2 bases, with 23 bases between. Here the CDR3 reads CASSPSLTSTAPYEQYV. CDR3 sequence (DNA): TGTGCCAGCAGCCCCTCGCTCACCTCTACAGCTCCCTACGAGCAGTACGTC.

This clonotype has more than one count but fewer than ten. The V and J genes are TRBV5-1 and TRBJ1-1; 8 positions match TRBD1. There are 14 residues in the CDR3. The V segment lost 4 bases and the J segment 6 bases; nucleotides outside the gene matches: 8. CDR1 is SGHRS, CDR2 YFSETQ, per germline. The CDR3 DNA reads TGCGCCAGCAGCCTCGACAGGGGACGGGCTGAAGCTTTCTTT. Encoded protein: CASSLDRGRAEAFF. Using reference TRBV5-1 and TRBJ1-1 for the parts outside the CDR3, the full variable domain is KAGVTQTPRYLIKTRGQQVTLSCSPISGHRSVSWYQQTPGQGLQFLFEYFSETQRNKGNFPGRFSGRQFSNSRSEMNVSTLELGDSALYLCASSLDRGRAEAFFGQGTRLTVV.

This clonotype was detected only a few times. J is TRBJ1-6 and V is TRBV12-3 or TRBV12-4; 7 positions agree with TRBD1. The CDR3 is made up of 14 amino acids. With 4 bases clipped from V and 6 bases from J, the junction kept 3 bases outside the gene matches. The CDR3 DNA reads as TGTGCCAGCAGTTGGGACAGCCGTAATTCACCCCTCCACTTT. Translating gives CASSWDSRNSPLHF.

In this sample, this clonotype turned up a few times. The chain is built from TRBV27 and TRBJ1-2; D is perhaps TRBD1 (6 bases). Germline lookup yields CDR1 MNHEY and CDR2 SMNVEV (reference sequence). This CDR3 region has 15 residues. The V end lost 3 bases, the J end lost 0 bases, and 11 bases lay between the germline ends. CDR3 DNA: TGTGCCAGCAGTTTGGACAGCAGCCCTAACTATGGCTACACCTTC. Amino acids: CASSLDSSPNYGYTF.

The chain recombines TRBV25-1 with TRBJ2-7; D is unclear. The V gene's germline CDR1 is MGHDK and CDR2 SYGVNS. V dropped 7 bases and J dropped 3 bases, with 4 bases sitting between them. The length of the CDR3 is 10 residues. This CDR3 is CASINYEQYV. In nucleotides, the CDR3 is TGTGCCAGCATTAACTACGAGCAGTACGTC.

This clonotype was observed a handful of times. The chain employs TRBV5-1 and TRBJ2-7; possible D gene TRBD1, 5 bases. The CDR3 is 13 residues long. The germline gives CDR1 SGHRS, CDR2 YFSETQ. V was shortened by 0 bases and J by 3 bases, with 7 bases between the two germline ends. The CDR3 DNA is TGCGCCAGCAGCTTGGACAGGAGCTACGAGCAGTACTTC. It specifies CASSLDRSYEQYF.

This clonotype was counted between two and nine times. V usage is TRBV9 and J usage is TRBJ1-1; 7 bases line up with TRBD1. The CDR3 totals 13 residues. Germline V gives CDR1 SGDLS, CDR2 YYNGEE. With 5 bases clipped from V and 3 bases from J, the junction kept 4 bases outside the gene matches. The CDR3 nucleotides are TGTGCCAGCAGTGATACAGGGGACACTGAAGCTTTCTTT. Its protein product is CASSDTGDTEAFF.

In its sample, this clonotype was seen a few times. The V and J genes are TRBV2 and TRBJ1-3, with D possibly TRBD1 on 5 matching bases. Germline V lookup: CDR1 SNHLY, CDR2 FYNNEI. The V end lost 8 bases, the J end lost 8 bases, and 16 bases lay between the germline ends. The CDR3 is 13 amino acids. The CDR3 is CASLGPYADTIYF. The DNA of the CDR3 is TGTGCCAGCCTGGGACCTTATGCTGACACCATATATTTT.

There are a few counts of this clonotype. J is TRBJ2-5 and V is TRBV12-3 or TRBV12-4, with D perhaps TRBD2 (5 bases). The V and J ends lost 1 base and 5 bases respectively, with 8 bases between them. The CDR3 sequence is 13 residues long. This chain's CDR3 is CASSLGGLETQYF. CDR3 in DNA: TGTGCCAGCAGTTTAGGAGGGCTGGAGACCCAGTACTTC.

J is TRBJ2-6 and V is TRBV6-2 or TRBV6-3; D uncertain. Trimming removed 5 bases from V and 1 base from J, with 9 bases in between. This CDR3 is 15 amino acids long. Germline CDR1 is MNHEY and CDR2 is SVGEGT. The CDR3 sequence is CASSPELSGANVLTF. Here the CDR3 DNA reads TGTGCCAGCAGTCCTGAGTTGTCTGGGGCCAACGTCCTGACTTTC.

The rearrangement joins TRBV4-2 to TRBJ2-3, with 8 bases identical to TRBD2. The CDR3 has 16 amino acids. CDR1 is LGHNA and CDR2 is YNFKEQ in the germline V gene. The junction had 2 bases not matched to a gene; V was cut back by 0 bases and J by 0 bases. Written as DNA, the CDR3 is TGTGCCAGCAGCCAAGACGGGGGGGGTAGCACAGATACGCAGTATTTT. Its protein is CASSQDGGGSTDTQYF.

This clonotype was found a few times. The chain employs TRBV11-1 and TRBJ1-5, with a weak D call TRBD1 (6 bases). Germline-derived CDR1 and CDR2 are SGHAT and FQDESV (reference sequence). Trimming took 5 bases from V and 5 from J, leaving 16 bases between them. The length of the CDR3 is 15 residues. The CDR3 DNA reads TGTGCCAGCAGCAGTCCCCAGGGGTATGATCAGCCCCAGCATTTT. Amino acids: CASSSPQGYDQPQHF.

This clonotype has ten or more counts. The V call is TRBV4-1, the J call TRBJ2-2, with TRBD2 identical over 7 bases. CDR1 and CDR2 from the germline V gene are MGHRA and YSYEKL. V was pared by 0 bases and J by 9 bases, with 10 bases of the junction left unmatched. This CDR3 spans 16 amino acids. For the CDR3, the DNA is TGCGCCAGCAGCCAAGATGACAGAGCGGGGTCTAGGGAGCTGTTTTTT. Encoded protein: CASSQDDRAGSRELFF.

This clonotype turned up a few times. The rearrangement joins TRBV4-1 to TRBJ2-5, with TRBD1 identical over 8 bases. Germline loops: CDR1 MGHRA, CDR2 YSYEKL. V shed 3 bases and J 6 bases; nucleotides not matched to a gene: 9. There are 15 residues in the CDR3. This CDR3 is CASSQAGTGLKTQYF. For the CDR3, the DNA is TGCGCCAGCAGCCAGGCCGGGACAGGTTTAAAGACCCAGTACTTC.

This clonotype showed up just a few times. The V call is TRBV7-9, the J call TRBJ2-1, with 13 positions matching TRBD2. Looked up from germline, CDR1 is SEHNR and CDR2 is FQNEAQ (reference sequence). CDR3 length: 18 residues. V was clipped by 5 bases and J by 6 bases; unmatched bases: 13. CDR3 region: CASSDTELTSGGANEQFF. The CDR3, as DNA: TGTGCCAGCAGCGACACCGAATTAACTAGCGGGGGGGCCAATGAGCAGTTCTTC.

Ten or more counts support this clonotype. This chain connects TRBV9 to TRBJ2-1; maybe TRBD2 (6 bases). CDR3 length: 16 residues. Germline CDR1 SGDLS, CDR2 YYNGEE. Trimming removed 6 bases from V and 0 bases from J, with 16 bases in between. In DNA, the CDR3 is TGTGCCAGCAACAGGAGGGGTTTAAGCTCCTACAATGAGCAGTTCTTC. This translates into CASNRRGLSSYNEQFF.

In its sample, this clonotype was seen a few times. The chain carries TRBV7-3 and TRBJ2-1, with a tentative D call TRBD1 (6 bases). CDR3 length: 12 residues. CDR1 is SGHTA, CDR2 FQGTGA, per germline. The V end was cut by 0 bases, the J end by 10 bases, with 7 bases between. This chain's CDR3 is CASSLTGAEQFF. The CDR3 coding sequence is TGTGCCAGCAGCTTAACGGGGGCAGAGCAGTTCTTC.

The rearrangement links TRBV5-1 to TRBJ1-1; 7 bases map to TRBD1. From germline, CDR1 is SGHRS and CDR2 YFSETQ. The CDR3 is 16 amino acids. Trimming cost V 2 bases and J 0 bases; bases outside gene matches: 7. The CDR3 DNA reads TGCGCCAGCAGCTTAACAGGGGCGACTCTGAACACTGAAGCTTTCTTT. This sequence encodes CASSLTGATLNTEAFF. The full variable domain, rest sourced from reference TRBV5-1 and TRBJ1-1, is KAGVTQTPRYLIKTRGQQVTLSCSPISGHRSVSWYQQTPGQGLQFLFEYFSETQRNKGNFPGRFSGRQFSNSRSEMNVSTLELGDSALYLCASSLTGATLNTEAFFGQGTRLTVV.